The 28 T cell receptor beta chains below come from one sample, sequenced in a study of T cells in Graves' hyperthyroidism and ophthalmopathy (dated by TCRdb to the late 2010s). Receptor amplification or capture employed multiplex PCR. The sample was run on an Illumina HiSeq 2000. Amplification of TCR beta CDR3 regions was carried out from RNA transcripts. The TCR CDR3 was subjected to a first round of RT-PCR using the HTBI primer set and the Qiagen OneStep RT-PCR kit. In-frame beta chains were kept once TCRdb had trimmed the public reads at Q25 with fastp and called clones with MiXCR. One record per CDR3 amino acid sequence lists the most common genes and DNA. The sample yields some 350,000 distinct CDR3 sequences; around 25% were counted once. Less than 85% of the sample is taken by the ten largest. Input material: blood. The receptors were sampled from a man between 45 and 60 years old with Graves' hyperthyroidism.

This clonotype was detected a few times. V is TRBV7-2 and J is TRBJ1-1; D ambiguous. V lost 4 bases and J 3 bases, leaving 3 bases between the germline ends. The germline V gene has CDR1 SGHTA and CDR2 FQGNSA. There are 11 residues in the CDR3. CDR3 sequence reads: CASSWYTEAFF. CDR3 sequence (DNA): TGTGCCAGCAGCTGGTACACTGAAGCTTTCTTT. The full variable domain, its missing parts supplied by reference TRBV7-2 and TRBJ1-1, is GAGVSQSPSNKVTEKGKDVELRCDPISGHTALYWYRQSLGQGLEFLIYFQGNSAPDKSGLPSDRFSAERTGGSVSTLTIQRTQQEDSAVYLCASSWYTEAFFGQGTRLTVV.

This chain connects TRBV30 to TRBJ2-1; TRBD1 matches at 10 bases. The CDR3 loop spans 17 amino acids. Germline V gene lookup returns CDR1 GTSNPN and CDR2 SVGIG (reference sequence). V lost 3 bases to trimming and J lost 4 bases; unmatched junction nucleotides: 12. CDR3 in amino acids: CAWRPPSGQGMYNEQFF. The DNA for the CDR3 is TGTGCCTGGAGGCCTCCTTCGGGACAGGGGATGTACAATGAGCAGTTCTTC. Supplemented by reference TRBV30 and TRBJ2-1, the full variable domain reads SQTIHQWPATLVQPVGSPLSLECTVEGTSNPNLYWYRQAAGRGLQLLFYSVGIGQISSEVPQNLSASRPQDRQFILSSKKLLLSDSGFYLCAWRPPSGQGMYNEQFFGPGTRLTVL.

Many counts were recorded for this clonotype. This chain links TRBV3-1 with TRBJ2-1; D may match TRBD1 or TRBD2 (5 bases each). V gave up 4 bases and J gave up 0 bases, with 13 bases separating them. In germline, CDR1 is LGHDT, CDR2 YNNKEL (reference sequence). The CDR3 is 16 amino acids. The CDR3 reads CASSPGARTSYNEQFF. CDR3 DNA sequence: TGTGCCAGCAGCCCCGGGGCCAGAACCTCCTACAATGAGCAGTTCTTC.

This clonotype was found a few times. This rearrangement joins TRBV5-1 to TRBJ2-1; D possibly corresponds to TRBD1 (5 bases). Per the germline V gene, CDR1 is SGHRS and CDR2 is YFSETQ. Between the trimmed V and J ends, which lost 5 bases and 4 bases, there was a span of 10 bases. The CDR3 totals 13 residues. CDR3 sequence (DNA): TGCGCCAGCAGTTCTTCAGGGTACAATGAGCAGTTCTTC. It codes for CASSSSGYNEQFF.

In this sample, this clonotype turned up a few times. The chain recombines TRBV14 with TRBJ1-5; a possible D gene is TRBD1 (6 bases). V shed 1 base and J shed 2 bases, with 6 bases lying between them. The CDR3 totals 14 residues. CDR1 and CDR2 (germline): SGHDN, FVKESK. CDR3 coding DNA: TGTGCCAGCAGCCAAGCAGGGGGCAATCAGCCCCAGCATTTT. Protein: CASSQAGGNQPQHF.

The V call is TRBV12-3 or TRBV12-4, the J call TRBJ2-1, with a weak D call TRBD1 (6 bases). Trimming stripped 8 bases from V and 7 bases from J, with 21 bases between. The CDR3 loop spans 15 amino acids. DNA for the CDR3: TGTGCCAGCCACTCCCAACGGGGTCAGGGGAATGAGCAGTTCTTC. Protein product: CASHSQRGQGNEQFF.

V gene TRBV24-1 combines with J gene TRBJ2-2; TRBD2 matches at 8 bases. Germline lookup yields CDR1 KGHDR and CDR2 SFDVKD. The CDR3 has 17 amino acids. The V and J ends lost 6 bases and 0 bases, in that order; junction bases with no gene match: 8. The CDR3: CATSQESSGPNTGELFF. For the CDR3, the DNA is TGTGCCACCAGTCAGGAATCTAGCGGGCCGAACACCGGGGAGCTGTTTTTT.

The chain links TRBV20-1 to TRBJ2-7, with D unclear. V was pared by 1 base and J by 4 bases, with 8 bases between. Germline V gene lookup returns CDR1 DFQATT and CDR2 SNEGSKA (reference sequence). The CDR3 covers 12 residues. CDR3 amino acids: CSARGVVYEQYF. CDR3 coding DNA: TGCAGTGCTAGAGGTGTGGTATACGAGCAGTACTTC.

This clonotype was picked up a small number of times. The J gene is TRBJ2-1, the V gene TRBV4-1; D remains unclear. The germline V gene has CDR1 MGHRA and CDR2 YSYEKL. Between the trimmed V and J ends, which lost 2 bases and 5 bases, there was a span of 13 bases. The CDR3 runs to 15 residues. The CDR3 loop reads CASSQQTVPHNEQFF. CDR3 coding DNA: TGCGCCAGCAGCCAACAAACCGTGCCTCACAATGAGCAGTTCTTC.

The sample holds a few counts of this clonotype. The chain joins TRBV2 to TRBJ2-7; 9 nucleotides agree with TRBD1. The germline CDR1 and CDR2 sequences are SNHLY and FYNNEI. The CDR3 is 13 amino acids. V lost 5 bases to trimming and J lost 6 bases; unmatched junction nucleotides: 5. The CDR3 DNA follows: TGTGCCAGCAGTTATGGACAGGGGCTCGAGCAGTACTTC. It encodes CASSYGQGLEQYF. The whole variable domain, filled in from reference TRBV2 and TRBJ2-7, reads EPEVTQTPSHQVTQMGQEVILRCVPISNHLYFYWYRQILGQKVEFLVSFYNNEISEKSEIFDDQFSVERPDGSNFTLKIRSTKLEDSAMYFCASSYGQGLEQYFGPGTRLTVT.

The chain employs TRBV20-1 and TRBJ2-7; no clear D gene. Germline assignment: CDR1 DFQATT and CDR2 SNEGSKA (reference sequence). The CDR3 has 11 residues. V was trimmed by 4 bases and J by 11 bases, leaving 15 bases between them. DNA for the CDR3: TGCAGTGCTATCAAGATTCCTTCAGAGTACTTC. Protein product: CSAIKIPSEYF.

This clonotype appeared a few times. The chain combines TRBV2 with TRBJ2-2, with D perhaps matching TRBD1 or TRBD2 (5 bases each). The germline V and J ends were trimmed by 6 bases and 0 bases, with 11 bases remaining between them. Germline V gene lookup returns CDR1 SNHLY and CDR2 FYNNEI. The CDR3 loop spans 15 amino acids. CDR3 nucleotide sequence: TGTGCCAGCAGCCGGGACGCGGCGAACACCGGGGAGCTGTTTTTT. This encodes CASSRDAANTGELFF. Drawing the rest from reference TRBV2 and TRBJ2-2, the complete variable domain is EPEVTQTPSHQVTQMGQEVILRCVPISNHLYFYWYRQILGQKVEFLVSFYNNEISEKSEIFDDQFSVERPDGSNFTLKIRSTKLEDSAMYFCASSRDAANTGELFFGEGSRLTVL.

This clonotype was recorded many times. V is TRBV3-1 and J is TRBJ2-7; D possibly corresponds to TRBD2 (6 bases). CDR3 size: 14 residues. CDR1 LGHDT and CDR2 YNNKEL come from the germline V gene (reference sequence). V lost 0 bases and J lost 3, with 9 bases in between. For the CDR3, the DNA is TGTGCCAGCAGCCAAGATGGGAGGAACTACGAGCAGTACTTC. Amino acids: CASSQDGRNYEQYF.

This chain connects TRBV29-1 to TRBJ1-5; TRBD1 matches 7 bases. The germline gives CDR1 SQVTM, CDR2 ANQGSEA. The V segment lost 6 bases and the J segment 6 bases; nucleotides outside the gene matches: 8. This CDR3 is 13 amino acids long. The CDR3 region is CSVIDRVGQPQHF. The CDR3 region has the DNA TGCAGCGTAATAGACAGGGTAGGTCAGCCCCAGCATTTT. The complete variable domain, with remaining parts taken from reference TRBV29-1 and TRBJ1-5, reads SAVISQKPSRDICQRGTSLTIQCQVDSQVTMMFWYRQQPGQSLTLIATANQGSEATYESGFVIDKFPISRPNLTFSTLTVSNMSPEDSSIYLCSVIDRVGQPQHFGDGTRLSIL.

This clonotype was found many times. This sequence joins TRBV7-3 and TRBJ2-3; D not resolved. CDR3 length equals 15 residues. Germline V CDR1 and CDR2: SGHTA, FQGTGA. V shed 2 bases and J shed 2 bases, with 11 bases lying between them. CDR3: CASSLLPRTTDTQYF. The CDR3 DNA is TGTGCCAGCAGCTTACTGCCCCGAACCACAGATACGCAGTATTTT.

In this sample, this clonotype turned up many times. The chain carries TRBV12-3 or TRBV12-4 and TRBJ2-1; 10 positions match TRBD2. The CDR3 is 15 residues long. V trimming: 6 bases; J trimming: 4 bases; junction bases outside the gene matches: 6. The chain's CDR3 is CASSATSGAYNEQFF. The CDR3 DNA reads TGTGCCAGCAGCGCTACTAGCGGGGCTTACAATGAGCAGTTCTTC.

This clonotype appeared many times. V is TRBV2 and J is TRBJ1-1; the D gene is possibly TRBD1 (6 bases). Trimming removed 8 bases at V and 4 bases at J, with 14 bases between. From germline, CDR1 is SNHLY and CDR2 FYNNEI. The CDR3 contains 13 residues. The CDR3 DNA is TGTGCCAGCTGGGACACTGGTATCACTGAAGCTTTCTTT. It yields the protein CASWDTGITEAFF.

The chain uses TRBV10-3 and TRBJ1-2, with unresolved D. The CDR3 runs 14 residues. Deletions cut 7 bases from V and 5 bases from J, with 17 bases between. Germline CDR1 ENHRY, CDR2 SYGVKD. CDR3 amino acids: CAITRTPQIYGYTF. In DNA, the CDR3 is TGTGCCATCACTAGGACGCCCCAGATATATGGCTACACCTTC.

This chain's CDR3 is CASSESGTPQNEQFF. The CDR3 DNA is TGTGCCAGCAGCGAGAGCGGGACCCCCCAAAATGAGCAGTTCTTC. The chain carries TRBV9 and TRBJ2-1; 7 bases map to TRBD2. CDR3 size: 15 residues. Germline V gives CDR1 SGDLS, CDR2 YYNGEE. V lost 3 bases, J lost 7 bases, and 10 bases stayed unmatched.

V usage is TRBV11-3 and J usage is TRBJ2-5, with D maybe TRBD2 (5 bases). The germline V gene has CDR1 SGHNT and CDR2 YENEEA. The CDR3 contains 13 residues. The ends were cut back, 7 bases at V and 2 bases at J, with 11 bases in the middle. The CDR3 region is CASKLRTQETQYF. As DNA, the CDR3 is TGTGCCAGCAAGCTTAGGACTCAAGAGACCCAGTACTTC.

The chain couples TRBV4-1 to TRBJ2-5; 7 nucleotides align to TRBD2. Germline CDR1 reads MGHRA; CDR2 reads YSYEKL. This CDR3 is built from 15 residues. V shed 4 bases, J shed 1 base, and the junction held 6 bases outside the gene matches. CDR3 sequence reads: CASSRTGTTQETQYF. CDR3 sequence (DNA): TGCGCCAGCAGCCGGACCGGGACTACCCAAGAGACCCAGTACTTC.

The chain uses TRBV6-2 or TRBV6-3 and TRBJ2-4; perhaps TRBD2 as D (7 bases). Trimming removed 4 bases from V and 9 bases from J, with 19 bases in between. Germline V gives CDR1 MNHEY, CDR2 SVGEGT. The CDR3 runs to 15 residues. CDR3 sequence (DNA): TGTGCCAGCAGTTTCTCCGGGGGGCTACAAAGCATTCAGTACTTC. Translation: CASSFSGGLQSIQYF.

In this sample, this clonotype turned up a few times. The chain employs TRBV6-5 and TRBJ2-5; D remains unclear. V was clipped by 0 bases and J by 4 bases, with 6 bases between them. The germline gives CDR1 MNHEY, CDR2 SVGAGI. The CDR3 length is 13 residues. This chain's CDR3 is CASSYSVAETQYF. The DNA of the CDR3 is TGTGCCAGCAGTTACTCGGTTGCAGAGACCCAGTACTTC.

This clonotype was detected ten times or more. The rearrangement links TRBV11-3 to TRBJ1-2, with D perhaps TRBD1 (5 bases). The CDR3 has 13 residues. V was trimmed by 1 base and J by 4 bases, leaving 7 bases between them. Germline assignment: CDR1 SGHNT and CDR2 YENEEA. As DNA, the CDR3 is TGTGCCAGCAGCTTAGGCGGGGGCTATGGCTACACCTTC. Amino acid sequence: CASSLGGGYGYTF.

The V call is TRBV5-1, the J call TRBJ2-3; tentative D call: TRBD2 (5 bases). Trimming stripped 2 bases from V and 6 bases from J, with 16 bases between. CDR1 is SGHRS, CDR2 YFSETQ, per germline. CDR3 size: 15 residues. The CDR3 loop is CASSLARGPFDTQYF. Here the CDR3 DNA reads TGCGCCAGCAGCTTAGCGAGAGGGCCTTTTGATACGCAGTATTTT.

Ten or more counts support this clonotype. The chain uses TRBV7-2 and TRBJ1-1; the D is unclear. Trimming left V 4 bases short and J 5 bases short, with 14 bases between. The V gene's germline CDR1 is SGHTA and CDR2 FQGNSA. The CDR3 loop spans 14 amino acids. This CDR3 is CASSYRTEVTEAFF. CDR3 in DNA: TGTGCCAGCAGCTACCGGACCGAGGTGACTGAAGCTTTCTTT.

This clonotype was found many times. The chain uses TRBV29-1 and TRBJ1-5; D is unresolved. The V end lost 6 bases, the J end lost 4 bases, and 13 bases lay between the germline ends. The CDR3 contains 13 residues. Germline assignment: CDR1 SQVTM and CDR2 ANQGSEA. The CDR3 reads CSVAGGNNQPQHF. The CDR3, as DNA: TGCAGCGTGGCGGGCGGTAATAATCAGCCCCAGCATTTT.

This clonotype showed up many times. The chain combines TRBV7-3 with TRBJ2-1; 9 bases agree with TRBD2. The ends lost 6 bases at V and 5 bases at J; junction bases unmatched: 8. Germline V gene data show CDR1 as SGHTA and CDR2 as FQGTGA. The CDR3 extends over 15 amino acids. The CDR3 loop is CASRLTSGRHNEQFF. The CDR3 nucleotides are TGTGCCAGCAGACTTACTAGCGGGCGCCACAATGAGCAGTTCTTC.